The clone carrying this TCR beta chain was observed a handful of times. A read error may explain this, as a much larger clone is one base away. Germline loops: CDR1 SGDLS, CDR2 YYNGEE. The CDR3 has 13 residues. The V gene lost 3 bases and the J gene lost 4 bases, with 10 bases spanning the gap. Previously described methods and listed TCR primers produced bulk TCR libraries. A single record per CDR3 protein comes from TCRdb applying MiXCR to the PCR reads. The table has a few hundred thousand distinct CDR3 sequences, about 25% seen once. This sample is part of a study of molecular identifiers for immune sequencing clone quantification. Naive CD8 T cells were FACS-sorted by CD8+CD4-CCR7+CD45RA+ markers.

Sequenced sample: naive CD8+ T cells from blood, with Jurkat cell RNA spiked in. The sample's subset: FACS-sorted CD8+CD4-CCR7+CD45RA+ naive T cells. This clonotype originated in a human donor in good health. Some libraries in this study had Jurkat cell RNA spiked in. The rearrangement links TRBV9 to TRBJ1-1; D is unresolved. The DNA of the CDR3 is TGTGCCAGCAGCGGGGGTGTTAGCACTGAAGCTTTCTTT. This sequence encodes CASSGGVSTEAFF.